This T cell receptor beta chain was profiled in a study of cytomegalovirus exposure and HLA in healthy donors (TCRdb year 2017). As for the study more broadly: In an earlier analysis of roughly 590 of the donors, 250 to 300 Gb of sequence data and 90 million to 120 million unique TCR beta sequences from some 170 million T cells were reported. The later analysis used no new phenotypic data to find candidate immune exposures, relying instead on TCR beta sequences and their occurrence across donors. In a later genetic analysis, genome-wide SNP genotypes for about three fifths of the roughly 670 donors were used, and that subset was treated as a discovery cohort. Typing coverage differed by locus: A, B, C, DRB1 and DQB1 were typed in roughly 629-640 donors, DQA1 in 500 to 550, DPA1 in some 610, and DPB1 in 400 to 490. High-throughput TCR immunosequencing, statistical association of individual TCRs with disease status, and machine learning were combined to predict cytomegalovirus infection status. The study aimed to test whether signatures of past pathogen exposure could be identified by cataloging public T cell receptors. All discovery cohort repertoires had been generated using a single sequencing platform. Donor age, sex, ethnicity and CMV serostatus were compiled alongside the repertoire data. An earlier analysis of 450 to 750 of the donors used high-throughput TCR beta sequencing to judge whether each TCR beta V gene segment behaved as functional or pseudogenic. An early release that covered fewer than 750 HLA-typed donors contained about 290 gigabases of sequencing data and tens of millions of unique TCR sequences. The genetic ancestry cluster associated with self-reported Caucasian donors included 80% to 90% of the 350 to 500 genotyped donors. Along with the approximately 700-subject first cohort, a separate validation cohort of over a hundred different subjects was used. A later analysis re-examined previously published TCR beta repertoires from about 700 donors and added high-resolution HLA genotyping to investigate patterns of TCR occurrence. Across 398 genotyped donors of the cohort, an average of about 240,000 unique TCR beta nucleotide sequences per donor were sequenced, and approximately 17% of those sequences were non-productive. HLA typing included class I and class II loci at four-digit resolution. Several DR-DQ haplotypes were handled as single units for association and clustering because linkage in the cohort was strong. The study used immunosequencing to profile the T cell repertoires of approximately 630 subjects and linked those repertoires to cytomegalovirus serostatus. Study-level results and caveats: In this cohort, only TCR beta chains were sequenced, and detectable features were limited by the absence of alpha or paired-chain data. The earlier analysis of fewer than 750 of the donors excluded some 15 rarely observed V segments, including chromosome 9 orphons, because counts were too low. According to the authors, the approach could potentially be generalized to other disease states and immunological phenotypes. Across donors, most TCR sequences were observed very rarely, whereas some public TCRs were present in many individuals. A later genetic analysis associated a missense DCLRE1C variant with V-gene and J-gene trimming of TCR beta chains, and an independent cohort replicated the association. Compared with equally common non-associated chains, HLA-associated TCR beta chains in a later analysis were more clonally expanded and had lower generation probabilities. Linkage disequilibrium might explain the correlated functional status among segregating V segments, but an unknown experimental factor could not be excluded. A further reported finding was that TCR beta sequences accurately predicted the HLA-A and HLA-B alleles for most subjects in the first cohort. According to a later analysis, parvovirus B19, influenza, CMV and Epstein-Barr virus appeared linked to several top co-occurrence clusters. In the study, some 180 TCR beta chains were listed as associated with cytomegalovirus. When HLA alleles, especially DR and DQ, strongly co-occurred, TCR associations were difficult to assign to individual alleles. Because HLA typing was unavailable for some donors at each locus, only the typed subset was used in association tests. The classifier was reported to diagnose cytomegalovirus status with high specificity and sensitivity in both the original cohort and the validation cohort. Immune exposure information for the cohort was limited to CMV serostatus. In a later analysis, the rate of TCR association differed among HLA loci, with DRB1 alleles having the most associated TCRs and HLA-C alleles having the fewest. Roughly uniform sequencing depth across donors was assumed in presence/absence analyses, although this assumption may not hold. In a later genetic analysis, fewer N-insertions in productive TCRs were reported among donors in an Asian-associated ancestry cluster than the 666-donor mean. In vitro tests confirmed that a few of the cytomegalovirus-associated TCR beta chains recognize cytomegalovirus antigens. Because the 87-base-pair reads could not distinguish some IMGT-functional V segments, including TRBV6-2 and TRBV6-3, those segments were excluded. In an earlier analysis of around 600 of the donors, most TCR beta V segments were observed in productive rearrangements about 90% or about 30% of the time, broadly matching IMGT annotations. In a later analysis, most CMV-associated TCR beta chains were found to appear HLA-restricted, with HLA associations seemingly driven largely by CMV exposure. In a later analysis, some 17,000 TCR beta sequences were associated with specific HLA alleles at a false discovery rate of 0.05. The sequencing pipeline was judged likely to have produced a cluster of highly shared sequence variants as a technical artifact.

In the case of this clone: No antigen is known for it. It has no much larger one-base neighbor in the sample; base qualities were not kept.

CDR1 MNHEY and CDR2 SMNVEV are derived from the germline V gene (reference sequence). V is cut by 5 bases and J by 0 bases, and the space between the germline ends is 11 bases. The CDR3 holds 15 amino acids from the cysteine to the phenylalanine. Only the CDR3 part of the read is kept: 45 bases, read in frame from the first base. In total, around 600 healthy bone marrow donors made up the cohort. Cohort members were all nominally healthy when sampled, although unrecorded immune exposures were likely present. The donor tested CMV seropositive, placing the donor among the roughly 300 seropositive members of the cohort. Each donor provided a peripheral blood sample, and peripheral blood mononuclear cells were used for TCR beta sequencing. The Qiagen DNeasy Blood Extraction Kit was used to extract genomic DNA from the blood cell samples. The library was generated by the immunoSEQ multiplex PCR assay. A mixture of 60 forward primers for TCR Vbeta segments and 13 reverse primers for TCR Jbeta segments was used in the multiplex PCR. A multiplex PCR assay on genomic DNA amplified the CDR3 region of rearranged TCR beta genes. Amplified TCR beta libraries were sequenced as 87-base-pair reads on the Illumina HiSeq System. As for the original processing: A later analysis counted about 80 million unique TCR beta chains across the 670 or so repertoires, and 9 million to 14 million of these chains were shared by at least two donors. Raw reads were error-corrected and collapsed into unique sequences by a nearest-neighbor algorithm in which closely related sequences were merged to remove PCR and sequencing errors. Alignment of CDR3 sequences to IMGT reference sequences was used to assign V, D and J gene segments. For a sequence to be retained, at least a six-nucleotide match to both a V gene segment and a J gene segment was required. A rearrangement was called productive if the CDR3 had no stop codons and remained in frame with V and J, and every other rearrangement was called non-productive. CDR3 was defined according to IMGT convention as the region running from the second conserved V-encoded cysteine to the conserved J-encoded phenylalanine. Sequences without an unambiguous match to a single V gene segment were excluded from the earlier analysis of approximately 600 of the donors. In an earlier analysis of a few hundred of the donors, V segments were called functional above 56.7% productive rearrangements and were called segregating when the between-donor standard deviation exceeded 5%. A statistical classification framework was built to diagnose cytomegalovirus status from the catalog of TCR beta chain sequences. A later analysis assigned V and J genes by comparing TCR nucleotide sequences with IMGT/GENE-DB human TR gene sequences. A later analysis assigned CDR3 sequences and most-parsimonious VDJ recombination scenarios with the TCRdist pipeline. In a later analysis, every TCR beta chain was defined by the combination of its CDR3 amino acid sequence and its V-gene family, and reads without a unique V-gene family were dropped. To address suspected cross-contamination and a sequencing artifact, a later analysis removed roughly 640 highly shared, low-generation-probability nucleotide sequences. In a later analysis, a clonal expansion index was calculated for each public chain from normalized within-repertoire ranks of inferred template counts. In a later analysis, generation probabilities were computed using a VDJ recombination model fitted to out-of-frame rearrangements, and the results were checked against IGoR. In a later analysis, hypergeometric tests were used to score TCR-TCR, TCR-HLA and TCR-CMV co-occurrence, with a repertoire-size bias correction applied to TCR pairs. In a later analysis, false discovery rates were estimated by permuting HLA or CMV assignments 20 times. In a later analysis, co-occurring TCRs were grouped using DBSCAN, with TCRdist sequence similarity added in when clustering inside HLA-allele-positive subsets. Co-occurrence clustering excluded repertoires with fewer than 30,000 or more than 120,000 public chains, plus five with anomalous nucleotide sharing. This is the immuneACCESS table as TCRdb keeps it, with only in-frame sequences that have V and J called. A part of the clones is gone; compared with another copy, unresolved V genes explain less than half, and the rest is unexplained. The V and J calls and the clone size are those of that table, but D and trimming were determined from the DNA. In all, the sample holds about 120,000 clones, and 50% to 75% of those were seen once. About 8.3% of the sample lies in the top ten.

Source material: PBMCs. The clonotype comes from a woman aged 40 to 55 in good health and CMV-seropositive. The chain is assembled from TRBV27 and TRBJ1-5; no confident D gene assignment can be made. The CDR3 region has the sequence CASSPMFSSNQPQHF. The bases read TGTGCCAGCAGTCCCATGTTTAGTAGCAATCAGCCCCAGCATTTT.